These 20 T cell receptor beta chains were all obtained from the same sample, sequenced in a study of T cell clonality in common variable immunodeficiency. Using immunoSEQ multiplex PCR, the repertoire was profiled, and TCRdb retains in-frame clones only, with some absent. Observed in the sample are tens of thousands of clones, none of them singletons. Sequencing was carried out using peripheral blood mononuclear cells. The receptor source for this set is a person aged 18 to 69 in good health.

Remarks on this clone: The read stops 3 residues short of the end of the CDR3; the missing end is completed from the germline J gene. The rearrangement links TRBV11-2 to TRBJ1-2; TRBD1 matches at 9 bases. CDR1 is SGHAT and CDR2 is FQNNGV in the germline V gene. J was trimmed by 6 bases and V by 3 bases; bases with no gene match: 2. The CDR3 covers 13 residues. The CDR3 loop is CASSLDRGHGYTF. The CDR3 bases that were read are TGTGCCAGCAGCTTGGACAGGGGCCATGGC.

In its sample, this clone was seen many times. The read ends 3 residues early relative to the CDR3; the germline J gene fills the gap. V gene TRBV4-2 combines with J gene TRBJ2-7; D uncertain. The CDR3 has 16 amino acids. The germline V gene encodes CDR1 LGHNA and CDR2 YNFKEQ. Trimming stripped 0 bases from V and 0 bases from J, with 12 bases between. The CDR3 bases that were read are TGTGCCAGCAGCCAAGATATGAACGCTATCTCCTACGAG. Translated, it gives CASSQDMNAISYE. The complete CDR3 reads CASSQDMNAISYEQYF.

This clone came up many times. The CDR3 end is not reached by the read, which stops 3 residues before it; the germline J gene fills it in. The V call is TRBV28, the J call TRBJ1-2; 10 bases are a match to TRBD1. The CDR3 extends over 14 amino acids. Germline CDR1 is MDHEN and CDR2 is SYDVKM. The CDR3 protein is CASSSTGTGVVYTF. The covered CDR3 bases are TGTGCCAGCAGTTCGACCGGGACAGGGGTGGTC.

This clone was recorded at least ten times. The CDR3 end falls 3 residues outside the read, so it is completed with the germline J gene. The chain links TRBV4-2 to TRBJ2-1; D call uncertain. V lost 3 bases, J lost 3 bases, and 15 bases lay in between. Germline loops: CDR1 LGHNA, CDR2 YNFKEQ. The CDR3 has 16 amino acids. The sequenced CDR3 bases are TGTGCCAGCAGCCACCGTGATCAATCGGGCTACAATGAG. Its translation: CASSHRDQSGYNE. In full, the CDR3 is CASSHRDQSGYNEQFF.

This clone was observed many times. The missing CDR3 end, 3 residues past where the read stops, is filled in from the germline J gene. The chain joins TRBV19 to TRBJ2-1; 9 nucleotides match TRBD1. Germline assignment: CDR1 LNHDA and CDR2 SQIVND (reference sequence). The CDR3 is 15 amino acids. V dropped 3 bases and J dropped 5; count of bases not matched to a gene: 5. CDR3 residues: CASSIMGQGHNEQFF. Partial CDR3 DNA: TGTGCCAGTAGTATTATGGGACAGGGACACAATGAG.

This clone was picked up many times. CDR3 amino acids: CASSQGPGQGTDTQYF. Incomplete CDR3 DNA: TGTGCCAGTAGCCAGGGTCCGGGACAGGGGACAGATACG. The chain carries TRBV19 and TRBJ2-3, with 10 bases that match TRBD1. The read terminates 3 residues ahead of where the CDR3 ends, so the germline J gene completes it. Germline V CDR1 and CDR2: LNHDA, SQIVND (reference sequence). V lost 6 bases to trimming and J lost 3 bases; unmatched junction nucleotides: 9. This CDR3 contains 16 residues.

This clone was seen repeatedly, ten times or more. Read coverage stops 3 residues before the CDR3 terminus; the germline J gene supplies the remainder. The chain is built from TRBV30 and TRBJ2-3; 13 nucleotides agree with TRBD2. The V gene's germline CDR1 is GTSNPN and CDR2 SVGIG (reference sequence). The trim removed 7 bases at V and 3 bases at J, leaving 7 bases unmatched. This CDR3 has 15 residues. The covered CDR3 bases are TGTGCCTTGACTAGGACTAGCGGGAGAACAGATACG. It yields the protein CALTRTSGRTDT. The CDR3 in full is CALTRTSGRTDTQYF.

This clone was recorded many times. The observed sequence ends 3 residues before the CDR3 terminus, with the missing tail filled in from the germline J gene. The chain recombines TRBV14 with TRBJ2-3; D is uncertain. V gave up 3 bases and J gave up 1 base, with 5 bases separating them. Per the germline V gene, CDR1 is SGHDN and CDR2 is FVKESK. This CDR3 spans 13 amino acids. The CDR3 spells CASSQAGTDTQYF. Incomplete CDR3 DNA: TGTGCCAGCAGCCAGGCGGGCACAGATACG.

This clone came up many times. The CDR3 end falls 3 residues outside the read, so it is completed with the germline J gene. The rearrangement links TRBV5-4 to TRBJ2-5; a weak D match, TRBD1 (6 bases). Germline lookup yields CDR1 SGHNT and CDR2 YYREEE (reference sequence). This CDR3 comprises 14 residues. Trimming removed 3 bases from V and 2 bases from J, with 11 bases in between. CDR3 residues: CASSSPGQQETQYF. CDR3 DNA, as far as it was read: TGTGCCAGCAGCTCACCGGGACAACAAGAGACC.

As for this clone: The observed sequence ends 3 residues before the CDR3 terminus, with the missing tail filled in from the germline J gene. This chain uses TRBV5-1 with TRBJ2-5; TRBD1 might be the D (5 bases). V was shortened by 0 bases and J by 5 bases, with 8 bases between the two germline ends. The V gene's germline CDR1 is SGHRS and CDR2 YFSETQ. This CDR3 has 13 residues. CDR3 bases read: TGCGCCAGCAGCTTGGGGGGCCGGGAGACC. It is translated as CASSLGGRET. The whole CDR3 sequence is CASSLGGRETQYF.

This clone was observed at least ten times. CDR3 residues: CASSPGQGPNTEAFF. The sequenced part of the CDR3 DNA is TGTGCCAGCAGCCCGGGACAGGGGCCGAACACTGAA. The V call is TRBV7-2, the J call TRBJ1-1; 10 nucleotides match TRBD1. The CDR3 end falls 3 residues outside the read, so it is completed with the germline J gene. Germline trimming cut 5 bases from V and 1 base from J; bases unmatched to any gene: 4. The CDR3 consists of 15 residues. Germline V gene sequence: CDR1 SGHTA, CDR2 FQGNSA. The full variable domain, completed using reference TRBV7-2 and TRBJ1-1, is GAGVSQSPSNKVTEKGKDVELRCDPISGHTALYWYRQSLGQGLEFLIYFQGNSAPDKSGLPSDRFSAERTGGSVSTLTIQRTQQEDSAVYLCASSPGQGPNTEAFFGQGTRLTVV.

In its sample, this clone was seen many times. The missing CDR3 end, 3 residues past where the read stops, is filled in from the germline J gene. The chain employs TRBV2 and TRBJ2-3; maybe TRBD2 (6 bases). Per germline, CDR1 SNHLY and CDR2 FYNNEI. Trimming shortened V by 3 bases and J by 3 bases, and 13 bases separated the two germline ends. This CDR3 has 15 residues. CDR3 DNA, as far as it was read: TGTGCCAGCAGTGACCGTCGGGGGAGAACAGATACG. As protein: CASSDRRGRTDT. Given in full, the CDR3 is CASSDRRGRTDTQYF.

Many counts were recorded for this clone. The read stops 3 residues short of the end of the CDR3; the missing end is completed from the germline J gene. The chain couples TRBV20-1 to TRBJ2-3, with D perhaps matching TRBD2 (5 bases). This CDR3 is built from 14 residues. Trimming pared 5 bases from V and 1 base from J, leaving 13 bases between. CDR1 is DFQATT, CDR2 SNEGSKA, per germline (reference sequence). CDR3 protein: CSAGPSGRTDTQYF. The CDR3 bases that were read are TGCAGTGCTGGCCCCAGCGGCCGCACAGATACG.

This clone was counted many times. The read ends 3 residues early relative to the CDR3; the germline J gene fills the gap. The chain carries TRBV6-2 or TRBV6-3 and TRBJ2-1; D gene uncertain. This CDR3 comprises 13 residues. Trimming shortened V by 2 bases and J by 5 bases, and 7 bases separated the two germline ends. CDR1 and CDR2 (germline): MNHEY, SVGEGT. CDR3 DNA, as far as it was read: TGTGCCAGCAGTTACGGCGGAAACAATGAG. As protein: CASSYGGNNE. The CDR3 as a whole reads CASSYGGNNEQFF.

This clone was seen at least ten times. The CDR3 here is CASSPPQDRETEAFF. The DNA read from the CDR3 is TGTGCCAGCAGCCCACCCCAAGACAGGGAGACTGAA. The rearrangement links TRBV6-2 or TRBV6-3 to TRBJ1-1, with 7 bases matching TRBD1. Coverage ceases 3 residues before the CDR3 finishes, and the germline J gene fills in the end. Trimming took 6 bases from V and 5 from J; bases not matched to a gene: 12. This CDR3 region has 15 residues. CDR1 is MNHEY and CDR2 is SVGEGT in the germline V gene.

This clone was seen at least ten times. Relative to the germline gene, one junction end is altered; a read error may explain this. The CDR3: CASSQDLPGRAYEQYF. Incomplete CDR3 DNA: TGCGCCAGCAGCCAAGATCTCCCAGGTAGGGCCTACGAG. The rearrangement uses TRBV4-2 and TRBJ2-7; D not certain. The CDR3 end lies 3 residues beyond the end of the read and is filled in from the germline J gene. From germline, CDR1 is LGHNA and CDR2 YNFKEQ. CDR3 length: 16 amino acids.

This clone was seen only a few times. Incomplete CDR3 DNA: TGTGCCAGCAGTTTCGGGGTTCAAGAGACC. This sequence encodes CASSFGVQET. The CDR3, in full, reads CASSFGVQETQYF. The chain recombines TRBV27 with TRBJ2-5; D is perhaps TRBD2 (5 bases). The read halts 3 residues ahead of the CDR3 end, with the missing end drawn from the germline J gene. Trimming left V 3 bases short and J 2 bases short, with 7 bases between. This CDR3 contains 13 residues. Germline loops: CDR1 MNHEY, CDR2 SMNVEV (reference sequence).

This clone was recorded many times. The CDR3 here is CASREGLAHEQFF. CDR3 DNA (partial): TGTGCCAGCAGAGAGGGACTAGCCCATGAG. V is TRBV6-2 or TRBV6-3 and J is TRBJ2-1; 9 nucleotides line up with TRBD2. With the read ending 3 residues before the CDR3 end, the germline J gene is used to fill in that end. The J segment lost 8 bases and the V segment lost 6 bases, leaving 5 bases of the junction unmatched. This CDR3 contains 13 residues. Germline lookup yields CDR1 MNHEY and CDR2 SVGEGT.

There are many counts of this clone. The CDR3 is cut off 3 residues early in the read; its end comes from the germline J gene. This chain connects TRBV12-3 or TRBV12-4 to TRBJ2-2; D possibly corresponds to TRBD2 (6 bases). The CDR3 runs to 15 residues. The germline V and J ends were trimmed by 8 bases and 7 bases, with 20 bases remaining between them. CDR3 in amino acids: CASLDGRGFGGELFF. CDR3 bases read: TGTGCCAGCTTGGACGGTCGGGGGTTCGGCGGGGAG.

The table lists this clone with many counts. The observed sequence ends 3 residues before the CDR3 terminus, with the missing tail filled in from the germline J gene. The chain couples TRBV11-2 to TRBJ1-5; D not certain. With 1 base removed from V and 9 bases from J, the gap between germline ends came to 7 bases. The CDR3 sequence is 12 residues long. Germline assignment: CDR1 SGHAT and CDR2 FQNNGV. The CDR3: CASSLVDRPQHF. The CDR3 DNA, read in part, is TGTGCCAGCAGCTTAGTAGATAGGCCC.